This T cell receptor (beta chain) stems from a study of cytomegalovirus exposure and HLA in healthy donors. Study-level results: Accounts indicate the classifier identified cytomegalovirus status with strong specificity and sensitivity.

A remark on this clone: Its cognate antigen is unknown.

Data came from immunoSEQ multiplex PCR; TCRdb stores just in-frame clones and leaves some out. The table lists over 60,000 clones, approximately 96% of them singletons. Germline V lookup: CDR1 MDHEN, CDR2 SYDVKM. Trimming shortened V by 7 bases and J by 3 bases, and 9 bases separated the two germline ends. The CDR3 sequence is 12 residues long. The chain couples TRBV28 to TRBJ1-2; unclear D gene. This clonotype originated in a man aged 18-30 years in good health and CMV-seropositive. The sample taken for sequencing was PBMCs. The CDR3 region is CASTFSDYGYTF. CDR3 coding DNA: TGTGCCAGCACTTTCTCGGACTATGGCTACACCTTC.